This TCR beta chain was documented in a study of blood T cells in healthy people across ages. Concerning this clonotype: A read error may account for a junction end that differs from germline.

The CDR3 runs 19 residues. CDR1 and CDR2 (germline): SGHRS, YFSETQ. Through a sample-barcoded 5' primer and a J-beta primer mix, a second PCR was run for roughly 7 to 12 cycles. TCRdb reanalysed the 5' RACE reads using MiXCR and keeps one entry per CDR3 protein. The data contain about a million distinct CDR3 sequences, around 54% of them singletons. The V and J genes are TRBV5-1 and TRBJ2-4; 9 nucleotides agree with TRBD1. Matching the DNA end better, TRBJ2-7 makes the J call doubtful. The receptor was derived from a woman aged 55-75 years in good health. Material: blood. The CDR3 protein is CAGSPLWGQGSPKGYEQYF. The DNA of the CDR3 is TGCGCCGGCAGCCCCCTGTGGGGACAGGGATCCCCTAAGGGCTACGAGCAGTACTTC.